Listed here are 9 T cell receptor beta chains from one sample, sequenced in a study of regulatory T cells in long-lasting Graves disease. Arm-PCR of CDR3 regions and iRepertoire HTBI primers were used to build TCR beta libraries. TCRdb fed the multiplex PCR reads into MiXCR, producing one record per CDR3 protein. The sample contains 550,000 or so distinct CDR3 sequences, around 11% of which appear only once. The time point denotes: newly diagnosed GD, antithyroid drugs for less than 3 months. Scientists built the TCR library using RNA that was extracted from PBMCs. These data were also filed under a second study, of T cells in Graves' hyperthyroidism and ophthalmopathy.

This specimen was peripheral blood mononuclear cells (PBMCs), taken at new diagnosis, from a patient treated with antithyroid drugs. All receptors derive from a woman younger than 45 with Graves disease.

This clonotype was counted between two and nine times. This chain uses TRBV13 with TRBJ1-1, with 9 bases aligning to TRBD1. The CDR3 covers 17 residues. The ends lost 5 bases at V and 4 bases at J; junction bases unmatched: 14. CDR1 and CDR2 from the germline V gene are PRHDT and FYEKMQ (reference sequence). The CDR3 nucleotides are TGTGCCAGCAGCGCCCCCGGGACAGGGCCCCGGGGCACTGAAGCTTTCTTT. Its protein is CASSAPGTGPRGTEAFF.

This chain links TRBV25-1 with TRBJ2-1; D is perhaps TRBD2 (6 bases). The germline V and J ends were trimmed by 5 bases and 4 bases, with 12 bases remaining between them. Germline V CDR1 and CDR2: MGHDK, SYGVNS. CDR3 size: 14 residues. CDR3 in amino acids: CASSSREWYNEQFF. As DNA, the CDR3 is TGTGCCAGCAGTAGCCGGGAGTGGTACAATGAGCAGTTCTTC.

This clonotype was found a few times. The rearrangement links TRBV7-9 to TRBJ2-3, with a possible D match to TRBD1 (5 bases). The CDR3 totals 15 residues. CDR1 SEHNR and CDR2 FQNEAQ come from the germline V gene (reference sequence). The V end was cut by 1 base, the J end by 12 bases, with 20 bases between. The CDR3 loop is CASSLENSPRAPQYF. The CDR3 DNA sequence: TGTGCCAGCAGCTTAGAAAACAGCCCCAGGGCACCACAGTATTTT.

About this clonotype: A much more abundant neighbour one base away suggests this may be a read error. The rearrangement joins TRBV11-2 to TRBJ2-7, with unresolved D. The CDR3 extends over 13 amino acids. Germline CDR1 is SGHAT and CDR2 is FQNNGV. CDR3 sequence reads: CAGSFESGFEQYF. As DNA, the CDR3 is TGTGCCGGCAGCTTTGAATCGGGCTTCGAGCAGTACTTC.

This clonotype was counted at least ten times. The CDR3 loop is CAWKFPPRTGELFF. DNA for the CDR3: TGTGCCTGGAAGTTCCCTCCCCGCACCGGGGAGCTGTTTTTT. The rearrangement links TRBV30 to TRBJ2-2; D uncertain. The CDR3 length is 14 residues. Per germline, CDR1 GTSNPN and CDR2 SVGIG (reference sequence). The V and J ends lost 4 bases and 4 bases respectively, with 13 bases between them.

In regard to this clonotype: A much bigger clone sits one base away, suggesting this may be a read error. The rearrangement links TRBV3-1 to TRBJ2-7; 7 bases are a match to TRBD2. This CDR3 has 15 residues. CDR1 and CDR2 (germline): LGHDT, YNNKEL (reference sequence). In nucleotides, the CDR3 is TGTGCCAACAGCCTTTCGAGCGGGGACTCCTACGAGCAGTACTTC. Protein product: CANSLSSGDSYEQYF.

Ten or more counts support this clonotype. The chain recombines TRBV6-1 with TRBJ1-2; 9 nucleotides line up with TRBD1. The J segment lost 3 bases and the V segment lost 8 bases, leaving 7 bases of the junction unmatched. The V gene's germline CDR1 is MNHNS and CDR2 SASEGT. This CDR3 is built from 14 residues. CDR3 nucleotide sequence: TGTGCCAGCCTATATTGGACAGGGGACTATGGCTACACCTTC. Amino acid sequence: CASLYWTGDYGYTF.

The chain joins TRBV9 to TRBJ2-2; D not resolved. The germline V and J ends were trimmed by 1 base and 5 bases, with 18 bases remaining between them. CDR3 length: 17 residues. Germline assignment: CDR1 SGDLS and CDR2 YYNGEE. The CDR3 sequence is CASSVRLLTLGTGELFF. Here the CDR3 DNA reads TGTGCCAGCAGCGTACGACTTCTTACCTTGGGAACCGGGGAGCTGTTTTTT.

The sample holds a few counts of this clonotype. The chain couples TRBV5-4 to TRBJ2-2, with TRBD2 identical over 7 bases. CDR3 length: 13 residues. Per the germline V gene, CDR1 is SGHNT and CDR2 is YYREEE (reference sequence). V shed 10 bases, J shed 0 bases, and the junction held 3 bases outside the gene matches. CDR3: CALGGTNTGELFF. DNA of the CDR3: TGTGCCCTGGGGGGGACGAACACCGGGGAGCTGTTTTTT.